The rows below give T cell receptor beta chains drawn from one sample of a study of response to subunit inactivated influenza vaccine. TCRdb reanalysed the RT-PCR reads using MiXCR and keeps one entry per CDR3 protein. The sample comprises approximately 530,000 distinct CDR3 sequences, roughly 8.2% of which are singletons, and 10% to 15% rests with the top ten. Here the sequenced sample was PBMCs from blood, taken less than 30 months after vaccination. The receptors were gathered from a man aged 45 to 70 who received an inactivated influenza vaccine. The CDR3 runs from the conserved cysteine through the conserved F or W.

v_gene,j_gene,CDR3aa
TRBV9,TRBJ2-3,CASSPSGMDTQYF
TRBV5-1,TRBJ2-7,CASSGDFFEQYF
TRBV12-3/TRBV12-4,TRBJ1-4,CASSLSNRGGREKLFF
TRBV15,TRBJ1-5,CATSRAGQFNQPQHF
TRBV7-2,TRBJ2-1,CASSSTSGGHNEQFF
TRBV20-1,TRBJ2-7,CSASSGHYEQYF
TRBV7-2,TRBJ2-1,CASSFWGQGSNEQFF
TRBV6-2/TRBV6-3,TRBJ1-1,CAGRGQGGPEAFF
TRBV7-2,TRBJ1-3,CASSPSGASGNTIYF
TRBV7-2,TRBJ1-6,CASSLESGRRGSPLHF
TRBV5-5,TRBJ1-1,CASSGGTGGGSTEAFF
TRBV19,TRBJ2-1,CASSIPFYNEQFF
TRBV2,TRBJ2-3,CASSETADTQYF
TRBV15,TRBJ2-7,CATSRGQRDSYEQYF
TRBV20-1,TRBJ2-1,CSASARVEQFF
TRBV27,TRBJ2-3,CASSKRLASSTDTQYF
TRBV18,TRBJ2-2,CASSPQQTNTGELFF
TRBV4-2,TRBJ2-1,CASSQVSSASGSFNNEQFF
TRBV5-1,TRBJ2-3,CASSLGEVLHTQYF
TRBV7-2,TRBJ2-1,CASSYSRGDGRFF
TRBV20-1,TRBJ1-2,CSARPDKQQFYGYTF
TRBV9,TRBJ2-2,CASSPGLGQGNTGELFF
TRBV7-9,TRBJ1-1,CASSTFEAFF
TRBV7-2,TRBJ2-3,CAVTLGPTDTQYF
TRBV3-1,TRBJ2-2,CASSQDWRGRAGELFF
TRBV20-1,TRBJ1-4,CSARVRADWEKLFF
TRBV9,TRBJ2-3,CASSVGGVPDTQYF
TRBV5-1,TRBJ2-5,CASSLGRAQETQYF
TRBV7-2,TRBJ1-5,CASSLVEGQPQHF
TRBV7-2,TRBJ2-7,CASSLVRDRAKPYEQYF
TRBV7-2,TRBJ1-1,CASSSGTEAFF
TRBV10-3,TRBJ2-1,CATATPGTSKKSSYNEQFF
TRBV7-6,TRBJ1-3,CASSLAPRQGANTIYF
TRBV29-1,TRBJ2-1,CSGQGVEQFF
TRBV12-3/TRBV12-4,TRBJ2-5,CASSPGEWADGETQYF
TRBV30,TRBJ2-7,CAWKKTDLTYEQYF
TRBV2,TRBJ1-5,CASSEGFRGVGNQPQHF
TRBV6-5,TRBJ1-5,CASFPPRLSEGPSPWGNQPQHF
TRBV5-1,TRBJ2-1,CASSVGGIYNKQFF
TRBV6-5,TRBJ2-1,CASSYVEGETYNEQFF
TRBV4-3,TRBJ1-6,CASSQTPGGNSPLHF
TRBV4-3,TRBJ2-1,CASSHDSGSGEQFF
TRBV19,TRBJ1-5,CATCGPNPDQPQHF
TRBV28,TRBJ1-1,CASSSADSGWKIFF
TRBV12-3/TRBV12-4,TRBJ2-4,CASSFDTRDIQYF
TRBV20-1,TRBJ2-1,CSARGTRGNEQFF
TRBV20-1,TRBJ2-1,CSAEGRSGRANEQFF
TRBV7-6,TRBJ2-2,CASSPDLLAGGPGELFF